One T cell receptor beta chain is described in this entry. The data belong to a study of blood T cell repertoires in COVID-19. Measured with immunoSEQ multiplex PCR; TCRdb has only the in-frame clones, and not every one. The repertoire holds 250,000 to 300,000 clones, with roughly 93% as singletons. In terms of age and location, participants ranged from roughly 18 to 90 years and lived in about 25 US areas. Each participant's cohort was designated according to participant-reported clinical history. The TCR comes from a woman in her forties with acute COVID-19. Sequencing used PBMCs or T cells enriched from blood (not recorded which).

CDR3 nucleotides: TGCGCCAGCGCGCAGGGCGGGGGGGCTGGCGAGCAGTACTTC. Translating gives CASAQGGGAGEQYF. The chain carries TRBV5-1 and TRBJ2-7; 9 positions match TRBD2. Germline V CDR1 and CDR2: SGHRS, YFSETQ. The CDR3 covers 14 residues. J lost 6 bases, V lost 7 bases, and 11 bases had no gene match.